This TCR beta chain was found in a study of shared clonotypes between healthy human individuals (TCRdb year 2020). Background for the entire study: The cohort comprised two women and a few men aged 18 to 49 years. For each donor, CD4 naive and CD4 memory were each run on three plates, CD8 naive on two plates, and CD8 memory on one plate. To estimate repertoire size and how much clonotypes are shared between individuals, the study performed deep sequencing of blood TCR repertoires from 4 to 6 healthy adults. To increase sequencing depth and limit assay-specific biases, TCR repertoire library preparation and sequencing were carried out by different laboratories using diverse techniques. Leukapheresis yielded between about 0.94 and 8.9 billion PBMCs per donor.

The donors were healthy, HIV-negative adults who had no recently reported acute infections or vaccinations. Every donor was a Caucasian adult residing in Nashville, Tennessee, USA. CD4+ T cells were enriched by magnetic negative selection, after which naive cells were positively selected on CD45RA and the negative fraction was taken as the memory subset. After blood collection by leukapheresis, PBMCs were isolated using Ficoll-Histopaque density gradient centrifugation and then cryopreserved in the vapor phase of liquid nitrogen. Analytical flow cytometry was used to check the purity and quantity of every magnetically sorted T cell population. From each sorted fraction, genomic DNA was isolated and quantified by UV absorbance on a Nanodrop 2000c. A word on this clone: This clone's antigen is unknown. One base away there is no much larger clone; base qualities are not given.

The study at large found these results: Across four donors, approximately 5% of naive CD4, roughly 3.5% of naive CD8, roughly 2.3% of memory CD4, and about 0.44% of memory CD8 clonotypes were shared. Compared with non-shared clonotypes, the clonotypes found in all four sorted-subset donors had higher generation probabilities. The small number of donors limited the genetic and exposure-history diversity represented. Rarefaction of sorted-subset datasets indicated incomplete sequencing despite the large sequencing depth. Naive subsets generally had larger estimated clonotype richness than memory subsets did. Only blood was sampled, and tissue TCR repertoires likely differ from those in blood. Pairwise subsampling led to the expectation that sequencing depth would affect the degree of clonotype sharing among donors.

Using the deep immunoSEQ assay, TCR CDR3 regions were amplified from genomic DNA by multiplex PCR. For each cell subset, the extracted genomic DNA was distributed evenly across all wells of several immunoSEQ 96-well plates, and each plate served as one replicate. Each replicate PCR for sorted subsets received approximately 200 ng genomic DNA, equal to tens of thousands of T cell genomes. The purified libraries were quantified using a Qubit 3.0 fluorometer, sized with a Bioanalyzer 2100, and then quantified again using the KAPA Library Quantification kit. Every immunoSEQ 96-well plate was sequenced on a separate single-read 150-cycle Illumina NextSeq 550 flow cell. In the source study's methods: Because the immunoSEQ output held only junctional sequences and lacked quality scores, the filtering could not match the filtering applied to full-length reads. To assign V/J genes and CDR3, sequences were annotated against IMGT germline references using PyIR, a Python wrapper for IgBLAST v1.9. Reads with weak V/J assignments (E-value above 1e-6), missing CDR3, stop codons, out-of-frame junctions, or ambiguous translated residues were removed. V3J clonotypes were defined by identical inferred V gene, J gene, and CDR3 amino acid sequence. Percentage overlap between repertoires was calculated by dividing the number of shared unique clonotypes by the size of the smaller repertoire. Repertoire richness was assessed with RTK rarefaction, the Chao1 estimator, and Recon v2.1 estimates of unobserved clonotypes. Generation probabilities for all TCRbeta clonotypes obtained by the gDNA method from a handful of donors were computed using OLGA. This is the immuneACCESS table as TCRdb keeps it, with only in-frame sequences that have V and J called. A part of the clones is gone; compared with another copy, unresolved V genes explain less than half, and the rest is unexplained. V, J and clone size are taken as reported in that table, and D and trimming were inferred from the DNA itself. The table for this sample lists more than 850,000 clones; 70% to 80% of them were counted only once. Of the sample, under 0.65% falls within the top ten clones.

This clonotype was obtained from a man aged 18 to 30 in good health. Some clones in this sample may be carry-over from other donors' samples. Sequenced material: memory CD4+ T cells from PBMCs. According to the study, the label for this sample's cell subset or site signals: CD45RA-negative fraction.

The DNA sequence is given as TGTGCCAGCTCACCATCCGGGACAAGATCAACTAATGAAAAACTGTTTTTT. This is translated as CASSPSGTRSTNEKLFF. Recombination joined TRBV18 with TRBJ1-4; the best D guess is TRBD1, with 6 bases matching. The cysteine opens and the phenylalanine closes a CDR3 of 17 amino acids. The kept DNA is CDR3 alone, 51 bases in frame from the first base. Relative to germline, V is 2 bases shorter and J is 0 bases shorter, with 13 bases between their ends. Looking up the germline V gene yields CDR1 KGHSH and CDR2 LQKENI.